The T cell receptor beta chain under discussion was sequenced for a study of early T cells in non-severe SARS-CoV-2 infection (dated by TCRdb to 2020 to 2023). With respect to the entire study: Because TCR sequencing relied on bulk RNA taken from unsorted whole blood, pairing of alpha and beta chains was not possible. The paper as a whole reports these results and caveats: Matching against VDJdb was skewed toward anti-spike CD8 responses, likely underestimated virus-specific expansions, and missed private and CD4 specificities.

This clonotype was detected only a few times. Its antigen remains undetermined. Within one base of it there is no much larger clone, and no base qualities were kept. Library preparation employed 5' RACE. Instrument used: NextSeq 500. In the TCR library protocol, unique molecular identifiers were attached to individual cDNA molecules to correct for PCR bias and sequencing error. Both TCR alpha and beta chains were sequenced, and tight co-correlation was observed between alpha and beta sequence abundances in each sample. Regarding the original processing steps: Decombinator V4 was used to annotate the V gene, J gene and CDR3 of the TCR sequences. Expanded TCRs were defined as changing significantly between any two time points under a Poisson model with p below 0.0001. Abundances of TCRs were expressed as counts per million after normalisation to the total number of TCRs sequenced in each sample. A search of VDJdb, accessed on 1 November 2021, was run for TCRs annotated to CMV, EBV and SARS-CoV-2, with TCRs annotated for multiple antigens excluded. TCRdb reran the public reads through fastp at Q25 and MiXCR, keeping productive beta chains. Records with the same CDR3 protein are collapsed into one entry carrying the most frequent genes and DNA. TCRdb's processing, not the authors', yielded these V and J calls. The table for this sample lists more than 50,000 distinct CDR3 sequences; roughly 13% of them were counted only once. Together, the top ten hold about 9.3% of the sample.

This was a case-control study nested in a cohort of healthcare workers in London, UK, who had nasopharyngeal swab PCR tests and blood samples taken every week. Between 23 and 31 March 2020, the week of the UK lockdown, healthcare workers were enrolled and then followed up weekly for as long as 16 weeks. The sample here was whole blood, taken at baseline. The receptor was derived from an adult who was a healthcare worker with PCR-confirmed SARS-CoV-2 infection or an uninfected control (not recorded which).

The CDR3 region: CASSQDRGSETQYF. The sequence in DNA is TGTGCCAGCAGCCAAGACAGGGGAAGCGAGACCCAGTACTTC. The sequence links TRBV4-2 to TRBJ2-5; a tentative D call is TRBD1 (6 bases match). V gives up 0 bases and J gives up 5 bases, and the segment between their germline ends measures 10 bases. From a lookup of the germline V gene, CDR1 and CDR2 are LGHNA and YNFKEQ. The CDR3 measures 14 amino acids from cysteine to phenylalanine. Left in the record is the CDR3 DNA by itself, 42 bases read in frame from the first base.